The clone carrying this T cell receptor beta chain was detected many times. MiXCR, applied by TCRdb to the RT-PCR reads, yields one record per CDR3 protein. The table includes about 680,000 distinct CDR3 sequences, approximately 14% detected once. V was clipped by 1 base and J by 7 bases, with 8 bases between them. This CDR3 spans 13 amino acids. The specimen was memory CD4+ T cells from blood. This chain connects TRBV12-3 or TRBV12-4 to TRBJ1-5, with TRBD1 as a possible D gene (5 bases). The sequence was obtained from a female donor in good health, serving as a healthy control. Written as DNA, the CDR3 is TGTGCCAGCAGTTTAGGGGGGGAACAGCCCCAGCATTTT. Translating it yields CASSLGGEQPQHF.